A single sample gave rise to the 7 T cell receptor beta chains below, sequenced in a study of blood T cell repertoires in COVID-19. This table comes from immunoSEQ multiplex PCR, and its TCRdb copy is limited to in-frame clones, with some not included. Of about 190,000 clones in the sample, roughly nine tenths were seen once. The sample was peripheral blood. The receptors stem from a man aged 25-45 years with acute or convalescent COVID-19.

The V and J genes are TRBV7-2 and TRBJ1-2; D is ambiguous. The CDR3 length is 14 residues. The V end was cut by 1 base, the J end by 3 bases, with 9 bases between. Germline-derived CDR1 and CDR2 are SGHTA and FQGNSA. As DNA, the CDR3 is TGTGCCAGCAGCTTAGTTGGGCAGGACTATGGCTACACCTTC. Translating it yields CASSLVGQDYGYTF.

This sequence joins TRBV30 and TRBJ1-4; 7 nucleotides line up with TRBD1. The CDR3 covers 13 residues. V lost 0 bases and J lost 8; bases outside the gene matches: 3. Germline assignment: CDR1 GTSNPN and CDR2 SVGIG (reference sequence). The CDR3 DNA follows: TGTGCCTGGAGTGTACAGACAGGGGAAAAACTGTTTTTT. This gives the protein CAWSVQTGEKLFF.

This sequence joins TRBV5-1 and TRBJ2-2; the match to TRBD1 covers 10 bases. The length of the CDR3 is 17 residues. With 1 base clipped from V and 6 bases from J, the junction kept 9 bases outside the gene matches. CDR1 and CDR2 (germline): SGHRS, YFSETQ. The CDR3 sequence: CASSLFGTGVLAGELFF. CDR3 DNA sequence: TGCGCCAGCAGCTTGTTTGGGACAGGGGTTTTGGCCGGGGAGCTGTTTTTT.

This clone came up once. The chain has TRBV6-5 and TRBJ2-7; D remains unclear. The CDR3 length is 14 residues. Deletions cut 0 bases from V and 1 base from J, with 7 bases between. CDR1 is MNHEY, CDR2 SVGAGI, per germline. In DNA form, the CDR3 reads TGTGCCAGCAGTTACTCTAGGAGTTCCTACGAGCAGTACTTC. Translated, it gives CASSYSRSSYEQYF.

The V and J genes are TRBV5-1 and TRBJ2-7; the D gene is possibly TRBD1 (6 bases). This CDR3 is built from 13 residues. The germline V gene has CDR1 SGHRS and CDR2 YFSETQ. Between the trimmed V and J ends, which lost 5 bases and 3 bases, there was a span of 12 bases. CDR3 sequence: CASRTTGIYEQYF. DNA for the CDR3: TGCGCCAGCAGAACAACAGGGATCTACGAGCAGTACTTC. Full variable domain (missing parts from reference TRBV5-1 and TRBJ2-7): KAGVTQTPRYLIKTRGQQVTLSCSPISGHRSVSWYQQTPGQGLQFLFEYFSETQRNKGNFPGRFSGRQFSNSRSEMNVSTLELGDSALYLCASRTTGIYEQYFGPGTRLTVT.

V usage is TRBV5-4 and J usage is TRBJ2-7, with D maybe TRBD2 (6 bases). With 2 bases removed from V and 4 bases from J, the gap between germline ends came to 13 bases. Germline CDR1 and CDR2: SGHNT and YYREEE (reference sequence). This CDR3 is built from 14 residues. The DNA of the CDR3 is TGTGCCAGCAGCTTCGGGGGTGGAGGTTACGAGCAGTACTTC. Its protein product is CASSFGGGGYEQYF.

The chain couples TRBV7-2 to TRBJ2-7; 9 bases agree with TRBD1. After removal of 3 bases from V and 6 bases from J, the junction contained 6 bases not matched to a gene. In germline, CDR1 is SGHTA, CDR2 FQGNSA. The CDR3 covers 14 residues. CDR3 in amino acids: CASSLGQGSFEQYF. CDR3 bases: TGTGCCAGCAGCTTGGGACAGGGATCGTTCGAGCAGTACTTC. The full variable domain, rest sourced from reference TRBV7-2 and TRBJ2-7, is GAGVSQSPSNKVTEKGKDVELRCDPISGHTALYWYRQSLGQGLEFLIYFQGNSAPDKSGLPSDRFSAERTGGSVSTLTIQRTQQEDSAVYLCASSLGQGSFEQYFGPGTRLTVT.